This T cell receptor beta chain derives from a study of T cell responses to AZD1222 COVID-19 vaccine. The method was immunoSEQ multiplex PCR; TCRdb's version includes in-frame clones alone and lacks a portion of them. This sample has 65,000 to 75,000 clones, with 84% found just once. Germline values: CDR1 MNHNY, CDR2 SVGAGI (reference sequence). V shed 2 bases and J shed 2 bases, with 9 bases lying between them. The CDR3 consists of 14 residues. This clone was found a few times. Sequences were derived from peripheral blood, sampled on day 0 of AZD1222 vaccination. J is TRBJ1-2 and V is TRBV6-6; no clear D gene. The sequence was collected from an adult in good health. In nucleotides, the CDR3 is TGTGCCAGCAGTTACAAGGACTGGAACTATGGCTACACCTTC. Translation gives CASSYKDWNYGYTF.